This T cell receptor beta chain was sequenced for a study of type 1 and type 2 diabetes patients. The PCR template was genomic DNA. Multiplex PCR with 30 forward and 13 reverse primers amplified the TCR beta CDR3. One entry per CDR3 protein results from TCRdb running MiXCR on the multiplex PCR reads. Of 280,000 or so distinct CDR3 sequences listed, approximately 50% are singletons. This CDR3 is 14 amino acids long. V was clipped by 0 bases and J by 2 bases, with 8 bases between them. CDR1 LNHDA and CDR2 SQIVND come from the germline V gene (reference sequence). V is TRBV19 and J is TRBJ2-7; the D is unclear. The TCR was taken from a man aged 18 to 30 with type 2 diabetes. The sequencing sample was made of peripheral blood mononuclear cells (PBMCs). The CDR3 DNA is TGTGCCAGTAGTATAGATTTTGGGCCCTACGAGCAGTACTTC. Its translation is CASSIDFGPYEQYF.